This T cell receptor (beta chain) was sequenced for a study of T cell responses to AZD1222 COVID-19 vaccine. About the study: Second doses at about 4 or about 12 weeks were pooled. General observations from the study: It should be noted that donors were predominantly white British and more often female, and clonal diversity was possibly underestimated. Unmutated variant regions are reportedly targeted by nearly half of spike-specific TCRs. Among those given AZD1222, only six or seven were seropositive at baseline.

Details on this clone: The antigen remains undetermined.

V was pared by 6 bases and J by 4 bases, with 3 bases between. Germline V gene data show CDR1 as SGHNT and CDR2 as YENEEA. The CDR3 totals 11 residues. Assay used: immunoSEQ multiplex PCR; TCRdb lists only in-frame clones, some missing. The repertoire holds 150,000 to 200,000 clones, under 95% seen once, with approximately 4% in the top ten. The chain is built from TRBV11-3 and TRBJ2-2; D unclear. The material sequenced was peripheral blood, taken on day 0 of AZD1222 vaccination. The receptor comes from an adult in good health. CDR3: CASSSTGELFF. The CDR3, as DNA: TGTGCCAGCAGTAGCACCGGGGAGCTGTTTTTT.